The sequence of this T cell receptor beta chain was determined in a study of response to subunit inactivated influenza vaccine. This clonotype occurred a few times. J gave up 8 bases and V 1 base, and 9 bases lay outside the gene matches. Germline V CDR1 and CDR2: SGHKS, YYEKEE (reference sequence). CDR3 length: 15 amino acids. TCRdb recomputed calls from the RT-PCR reads with MiXCR, one row per CDR3 protein. The sample records some 570,000 distinct CDR3 sequences, 11% being singletons. The data were also submitted as part of a second study, on T cells expressing NK-cell markers. From that second work: Generation of TCR beta cDNA was performed by 5'RACE template switching incorporating UMIs. Source material for TCR beta repertoires consisted of sorted CD3+CD56+NKG2C+, CD3+CD56+NKG2C- and CD3+CD56-NKG2C+ T cells. The authors applied an anti-gamma-delta TCR antibody in several experiments, and it restricted sorting to alpha-beta TCR T cells. NKG2C+ dominant clonotype frequencies in about 6 donors were roughly 1.0-8% of CD8+ T cells.

The V and J genes are TRBV5-5 and TRBJ2-1, with 7 bases lining up with TRBD1. This sample comprised PBMCs from blood, obtained on the day of vaccination. The TCR sequence derives from a man between 50 and 59 years old who received an inactivated influenza vaccine. Here the CDR3 DNA reads TGTGCCAGCAGCTTGCTAGGGGGCTATAGCGATGAGCAGTTCTTC. Its translation: CASSLLGGYSDEQFF.